The 15 T cell receptor beta chains below were found in one sample sequenced in a study of cytomegalovirus exposure and HLA in healthy donors. Amplification used 60 Vbeta primers and 13 Jbeta primers. Profiled with immunoSEQ multiplex PCR; TCRdb holds only in-frame clones, not every one. The sample records some 170,000 clones, about 72% being singletons. Specimen: PBMCs. These receptor sequences come from a human donor in good health.

This clone has more than one count but fewer than ten. The chain carries TRBV5-8 and TRBJ2-7, with D perhaps matching TRBD1 (7 bases). The length of the CDR3 is 15 residues. The germline V and J ends were trimmed by 5 bases and 1 base, with 16 bases remaining between them. CDR1 and CDR2 from the germline V gene are SGHTS and YDEGEE. The CDR3: CASSWGGTESYEQYF. For the CDR3, the DNA is TGTGCCAGCAGTTGGGGCGGGACAGAATCCTACGAGCAGTACTTC. Full variable domain (remainder filled in from reference TRBV5-8 and TRBJ2-7): EAGVTQSPTHLIKTRGQQATLRCSPISGHTSVYWYQQALGLGLQFLLWYDEGEERNRGNFPPRFSGRQFPNYSSELNVNALELEDSALYLCASSWGGTESYEQYFGPGTRLTVT.

Comment on this clone: As the CDR3 is not closed by the conserved phenylalanine or tryptophan, this likely results from a read error. The chain links TRBV4-1 to TRBJ1-1; D may be TRBD1 (6 bases). Between the trimmed V and J ends, which lost 2 bases and 5 bases, there was a span of 9 bases. The CDR3 is 13 amino acids. Per the germline V gene, CDR1 is MGHRA and CDR2 is YSYEKL. CDR3 protein: CASSQTGKTEAFL. DNA of the CDR3: TGCGCCAGCAGCCAAACAGGGAAGACTGAAGCTTTCCTT.

CDR3 region: CASSLAGGRNTYEQYF. For the CDR3, the DNA is TGTGCCAGCAGCTTGGCGGGGGGTCGAAACACCTACGAGCAGTACTTC. V gene TRBV5-4 combines with J gene TRBJ2-7; TRBD2 matches at 7 bases. Germline CDR1 is SGHNT and CDR2 is YYREEE (reference sequence). V lost 0 bases, J lost 2 bases, and 8 bases stayed unmatched. This CDR3 region has 16 residues.

There are a few counts of this clone. The J gene is TRBJ1-1, the V gene TRBV10-3; no firm D call. Germline V lookup: CDR1 ENHRY, CDR2 SYGVKD. This CDR3 has 13 amino acids. With 3 bases removed from V and 0 bases from J, the gap between germline ends came to 5 bases. CDR3 region: CAISDRMNTEAFF. In DNA, the CDR3 is TGTGCCATCAGTGACAGGATGAACACTGAAGCTTTCTTT.

The chain uses TRBV6-1 and TRBJ2-1, with D possibly matching TRBD1 (5 bases). CDR1 MNHNS and CDR2 SASEGT come from the germline V gene. The CDR3 contains 13 residues. Trimming shortened V by 7 bases and J by 5 bases, and 12 bases separated the two germline ends. The CDR3 DNA follows: TGTGCCAGCAACATTGGACAAAACAATGAGCAGTTCTTC. Translating gives CASNIGQNNEQFF.

The chain recombines TRBV7-9 with TRBJ1-3; D is undetermined. The CDR3 is 15 amino acids. Germline V gene data show CDR1 as SEHNR and CDR2 as FQNEAQ (reference sequence). The ends were cut back, 1 base at V and 0 bases at J, with 7 bases in the middle. Here the CDR3 DNA reads TGTGCCAGCAGCTTAGGCGGCTACTCTGGAAACACCATATATTTT. It yields the protein CASSLGGYSGNTIYF.

The V and J genes are TRBV6-6 and TRBJ2-2, with 7 positions matching TRBD2. This CDR3 has 15 amino acids. Looked up from germline, CDR1 is MNHNY and CDR2 is SVGAGI (reference sequence). The V gene end was trimmed by 2 bases and the J gene end by 2 bases; junction bases not matched to a gene: 2. The CDR3 sequence: CASSYGGGNTGELFF. The DNA for the CDR3 is TGTGCCAGCAGTTACGGGGGGGGAAACACCGGGGAGCTGTTTTTT.

The V gene is TRBV30, the J gene TRBJ1-6; 7 nucleotides align to TRBD1. After removal of 4 bases from V and 14 bases from J, the junction contained 11 bases not matched to a gene. The length of the CDR3 is 13 residues. CDR1 is GTSNPN, CDR2 SVGIG, per germline (reference sequence). This CDR3 is CAWTRRQGRSLHF. The CDR3 bases are TGTGCCTGGACCAGACGACAGGGTCGGTCCCTCCACTTT.

This rearrangement joins TRBV6-1 to TRBJ1-1, with D unclear. V was cut by 7 bases and J by 1 base, with 10 bases left in between. This CDR3 spans 13 amino acids. In germline, CDR1 is MNHNS, CDR2 SASEGT. As DNA, the CDR3 is TGTGCCAGCACTCGACTAGGGAACACTGAAGCTTTCTTT. Translated, it gives CASTRLGNTEAFF.

V gene TRBV9 combines with J gene TRBJ1-6; 10 bases are shared with TRBD1. The CDR3 loop spans 15 amino acids. Losses at the gene ends were 0 bases for V and 7 bases for J; bases not matched to a gene: 1. Germline lookup yields CDR1 SGDLS and CDR2 YYNGEE. The CDR3 sequence: CASSVGQGANSPLHF. The CDR3 region has the DNA TGTGCCAGCAGCGTAGGACAGGGGGCGAATTCACCCCTCCACTTT.

In the case of this clone: At one boundary the junction diverges from the germline segment, which might be a read error. This chain links TRBV7-7 with TRBJ2-7; 8 bases are shared with TRBD1. Germline-derived CDR1 and CDR2 are SSHAT and FNYEAQ (reference sequence). The CDR3 is 13 residues long. DNA for the CDR3: TGTGCTAGCAGCTCCGGACAGGGCCGCGGGCAGTACTTC. This gives the protein CASSSGQGRGQYF.

The J gene is TRBJ1-6, the V gene TRBV5-5; D remains ambiguous. V was trimmed by 4 bases and J by 5 bases, leaving 13 bases between them. CDR1 is SGHKS, CDR2 YYEKEE, per germline (reference sequence). This CDR3 region has 15 residues. The CDR3 nucleotides are TGTGCCAGCAGCGTACTCCCCGGAGATAATTCACCCCTCCACTTT. It specifies CASSVLPGDNSPLHF. Supplemented by reference TRBV5-5 and TRBJ1-6, the full variable domain reads DAGVTQSPTHLIKTRGQQVTLRCSPISGHKSVSWYQQVLGQGPQFIFQYYEKEERGRGNFPDRFSARQFPNYSSELNVNALLLGDSALYLCASSVLPGDNSPLHFGNGTRLTVT.

The V and J genes are TRBV7-6 and TRBJ1-4, with D perhaps matching TRBD1 (5 bases). This CDR3 is built from 18 residues. Looked up from germline, CDR1 is SGHVS and CDR2 is FNYEAQ. With 3 bases removed from V and 4 bases from J, the gap between germline ends came to 21 bases. This CDR3 is CASSLSPVSRTLNEKLFF. The CDR3 nucleotides are TGTGCCAGCAGCTTGTCCCCCGTGTCCCGGACACTTAATGAAAAACTGTTTTTT.

The CDR3 here is CASSVAGGTGELFF. CDR3 nucleotides: TGTGCCAGCAGCGTAGCAGGGGGGACCGGGGAGCTGTTTTTT. This chain uses TRBV9 with TRBJ2-2, with a possible D match to TRBD1 (7 bases). Deletions cut 0 bases from V and 5 bases from J, with 8 bases between. The germline CDR1 and CDR2 sequences are SGDLS and YYNGEE. This CDR3 contains 14 residues.

In its sample, this clone was seen once. The gene calls are TRBV7-9 and TRBJ2-1; D ambiguous. Trimming shortened V by 5 bases and J by 7 bases, and 18 bases separated the two germline ends. CDR3 size: 15 residues. CDR1 and CDR2 from the germline V gene are SEHNR and FQNEAQ (reference sequence). As DNA, the CDR3 is TGTGCCAGCAGCCCCCAACTGCCCGGGTGGAATGAGCAGTTCTTC. Its protein product is CASSPQLPGWNEQFF.